The following is a TCR beta chain sequence with its context. Its antigen is currently not known. The sample holds no much larger clone one base away, and base qualities are not on file. TCRbeta CDR3 regions were amplified from genomic DNA by means of the immunoSEQ Assay, a bias-controlled multiplex PCR. In the original analysis: The number of nucleated cells in each sample was estimated by amplification of reference gene primers within the assay. To quantify the absolute abundance of each unique TCRbeta CDR3 rearrangement, sequence reads were collapsed and filtered. For each sample, productive Simpson clonality was calculated as the square root of Simpson's diversity index over productive rearrangements. TCRdb stores this immuneACCESS table with in-frame sequences only. Part of the clones is absent; in the studies checked, under half of the shortfall reflects unresolved V genes, and no reason is known for the rest. D and trimming come from the DNA, and the V and J calls and clone size come from that table. The sample table records 200,000 to 250,000 clones; 65% to 85% of these occur just once. The ten biggest clones cover about 2.4% of the sample.

The entry originates in a study of blood T cell repertoires in COVID-19 (dated by TCRdb to the early 2020s). For the wider study: Samples from collaborators originated in the United States, Italy and Spain and spanned both the acute and convalescent phases of COVID-19. The dataset comprised deeply sampled blood TCRbeta repertoires from subjects exposed to, actively infected with, or recovered from COVID-19. Where HLA class I and class II types were available, the types were taken from metadata supplied by the sample provider, not from assay-based typing. Samples were obtained from the ongoing ImmuneRACE study (first 160 participants) and from over 1,000 subjects provided by 6 global collaborators. The material from the prospective study consisted of cDNA or gDNA derived from T cells, B-cell-depleted T cells, or PBMCs. The sample metadata nearly always contained a de-identified subject ID, COVID-19 status, age in years and sex. The repertoires were released in a freely available public database meant as a resource for research on the immune response to SARS-CoV-2. The study at large found these results: Clinical and demographic metadata were provided uncurated, with the amount varying by source and participant.

Whole blood was collected in K2EDTA tubes by collaborating institutions according to the institutions' own protocols. Collaborator samples were shipped for TCRbeta analysis as frozen whole blood, isolated PBMCs, or DNA extracted from either sample type. Trimming removed 3 bases from V and 7 bases from J; the gene matches leave 7 bases unexplained. The cysteine opens and the phenylalanine closes a CDR3 of 15 amino acids. The entry retains the CDR3 DNA only, 45 bases that are in frame from base 1. In the germline V gene, CDR1 corresponds to SGDLS and CDR2 to YYNGEE. In this chain, TRBV9 is recombined with TRBJ1-6, with TRBD1 matching 7 junction bases. The sequenced sample was peripheral blood. This sequence originates from a woman aged 55-70 years with acute or convalescent COVID-19. The DNA sequence is TGTGCCAGCAGCGGAGGAACAGGGGAAAATTCACCCCTCCACTTT. Protein translation: CASSGGTGENSPLHF.